Listed here are 16 T cell receptor beta chains from one sample, sequenced in a study of OX40 agonist ivuxolimab in advanced cancers. TCRdb keeps only in-frame clones here, not all; method: immunoSEQ multiplex PCR. The repertoire holds under 25,000 clones, with roughly four fifths as singletons. The sample consisted of CD4+ or CD8+ T cells sorted from blood, taken in a trial of the OX40 agonist ivuxolimab. The receptors here all came from an adult with an advanced solid tumor such as melanoma, head and neck, liver or kidney cancer.

V is TRBV5-1 and J is TRBJ1-4; D possibly corresponds to TRBD1 (5 bases). Germline CDR1 and CDR2: SGHRS and YFSETQ. This CDR3 comprises 14 residues. With 3 bases removed from V and 8 bases from J, the gap between germline ends came to 14 bases. Here the CDR3 DNA reads TGCGCCAGCAGCTCGGACACCAGCCAGGAAAAACTGTTTTTT. This translates into CASSSDTSQEKLFF.

The chain uses TRBV11-2 and TRBJ2-1; possibly TRBD2 for D (6 bases). The CDR3 has 15 residues. The germline CDR1 and CDR2 sequences are SGHAT and FQNNGV. V gave up 5 bases and J gave up 0 bases, with 11 bases separating them. The CDR3 protein is CASSRGTPSYNEQFF. CDR3 nucleotide sequence: TGTGCCAGCAGCCGCGGGACCCCCTCCTACAATGAGCAGTTCTTC.

This chain joins TRBV6-1 and TRBJ2-7, with a weak D call TRBD2 (6 bases). This CDR3 region has 15 residues. The V gene lost 5 bases and the J gene lost 5 bases, with 19 bases spanning the gap. Germline-derived CDR1 and CDR2 are MNHNS and SASEGT. In DNA form, the CDR3 reads TGTGCCAGCAGTTTACGTGGAGGGCGCATGGACGAGCAGTACTTC. This translates into CASSLRGGRMDEQYF.

The chain links TRBV27 to TRBJ2-2, with D possibly matching TRBD1 (5 bases). With 2 bases removed from V and 4 bases from J, the gap between germline ends came to 11 bases. Germline assignment: CDR1 MNHEY and CDR2 SMNVEV (reference sequence). The CDR3 has 15 residues. CDR3 coding DNA: TGTGCCAGCAGTTTAGATTTGACAGCCACCGGGGAGCTGTTTTTT. Residues: CASSLDLTATGELFF.

This chain joins TRBV9 and TRBJ1-1; 7 positions agree with TRBD1. The V gene's germline CDR1 is SGDLS and CDR2 YYNGEE. The V gene end was trimmed by 3 bases and the J gene end by 3 bases; junction bases not matched to a gene: 5. This CDR3 region has 14 residues. CDR3 sequence reads: CASSAGGRDTEAFF. CDR3 bases: TGTGCCAGCAGCGCAGGGGGGAGGGACACTGAAGCTTTCTTT.

The rearrangement links TRBV10-3 to TRBJ2-7; possible D gene TRBD2, 5 bases. There are 15 residues in the CDR3. Trimming took 4 bases from V and 1 from J, leaving 14 bases between them. Germline lookup yields CDR1 ENHRY and CDR2 SYGVKD. CDR3 sequence (DNA): TGTGCCATCAGTGTGGACTTGGCCAGGTCCTACGAGCAGTACTTC. As protein: CAISVDLARSYEQYF.

This clone was counted between two and nine times. The chain links TRBV6-1 to TRBJ1-2, with unresolved D. The CDR3 spans 14 residues. Deletions cut 0 bases from V and 4 bases from J, with 9 bases between. Germline lookup yields CDR1 MNHNS and CDR2 SASEGT. The CDR3 coding sequence is TGTGCCAGCAGTGAAGCCTTGGTGGGCTATGGCTACACCTTC. It encodes CASSEALVGYGYTF.

The V gene is TRBV4-1, the J gene TRBJ1-1; 8 bases line up with TRBD1. This CDR3 spans 19 amino acids. Unmatched junction bases numbered 17, after V lost 1 base and J lost 4 bases. Germline CDR1 is MGHRA and CDR2 is YSYEKL. Here the CDR3 DNA reads TGCGCCAGCAGCCAAGGTGCCCTCGGACAGGGACGGAATCCCACTGAAGCTTTCTTT. This sequence encodes CASSQGALGQGRNPTEAFF.

The chain is built from TRBV27 and TRBJ1-6; TRBD1 agrees at 9 bases. The J segment lost 7 bases and the V segment lost 0 bases, leaving 7 bases of the junction unmatched. Germline CDR1 is MNHEY and CDR2 is SMNVEV (reference sequence). This CDR3 comprises 17 residues. The CDR3 coding sequence is TGTGCCAGCAGTTTATCCATCGGACAGGGGTCAAATTCACCCCTCCACTTT. Amino acids: CASSLSIGQGSNSPLHF.

V is TRBV7-6 and J is TRBJ1-2, with 12 bases that match TRBD1. Germline values: CDR1 SGHVS, CDR2 FNYEAQ. There are 19 residues in the CDR3. Trimming cost V 1 base and J 4 bases; bases outside gene matches: 13. CDR3 bases: TGTGCCAGCAGCTTAGGGGCACCGGGACAGGGGGCACTCCCCTATGGCTACACCTTC. It translates to CASSLGAPGQGALPYGYTF.

This chain links TRBV19 with TRBJ2-6, with 11 bases fitting TRBD1. CDR1 and CDR2 (germline): LNHDA, SQIVND (reference sequence). The V and J ends lost 10 bases and 3 bases, in that order; junction bases with no gene match: 8. This CDR3 comprises 16 residues. In DNA form, the CDR3 reads TGTGCCACCGGGGACAGGGGGAGTTTTGGGGCCAACGTCCTGACTTTC. This gives the protein CATGDRGSFGANVLTF.

The V and J genes are TRBV6-1 and TRBJ2-7; TRBD1 agrees at 7 bases. J lost 4 bases, V lost 10 bases, and 4 bases had no gene match. From germline, CDR1 is MNHNS and CDR2 SASEGT. The CDR3 covers 11 residues. The CDR3 protein is CATSDRYEQYF. CDR3 nucleotides: TGTGCCACCTCGGACAGGTACGAGCAGTACTTC.

In DNA form, the CDR3 reads TGTGCCAGCAGCTTGTCTCGTAACTATGGCTACACCTTC. Its translation is CASSLSRNYGYTF. The V and J genes are TRBV5-6 and TRBJ1-2; D is unresolved. The CDR3 is 13 residues long. Per the germline V gene, CDR1 is SGHDT and CDR2 is YYEEEE. The V end was cut by 1 base, the J end by 1 base, with 5 bases between.

This clone was seen a few times. The chain combines TRBV30 with TRBJ1-6; 8 bases match TRBD1. The CDR3 has 15 amino acids. The trim removed 2 bases at V and 10 bases at J, leaving 10 bases unmatched. Germline loops: CDR1 GTSNPN, CDR2 SVGIG (reference sequence). The CDR3 reads CAWSPWTGSSSPLHF. The CDR3 DNA reads as TGTGCCTGGAGTCCCTGGACAGGGTCCTCCTCACCCCTCCACTTT.

For the CDR3, the DNA is TGTGCCAGCAGTTCCTTTTCTACAGGGGGCGAAGCTTTCTTT. It codes for CASSSFSTGGEAFF. V and J are TRBV6-5 and TRBJ1-1; 9 bases are shared with TRBD1. Per germline, CDR1 MNHEY and CDR2 SVGAGI. V trimming: 4 bases; J trimming: 8 bases; junction bases outside the gene matches: 8. The CDR3 contains 14 residues.

This clone appeared a single time. This chain links TRBV7-3 with TRBJ2-1; D may be TRBD2 (5 bases). CDR1 is SGHTA and CDR2 is FQGTGA in the germline V gene. This CDR3 region has 12 residues. Trimming stripped 5 bases from V and 7 bases from J, with 9 bases between. As DNA, the CDR3 is TGTGCCAGCAGCCTCACTAGGAATGAGCAGTTCTTC. This codes for CASSLTRNEQFF.